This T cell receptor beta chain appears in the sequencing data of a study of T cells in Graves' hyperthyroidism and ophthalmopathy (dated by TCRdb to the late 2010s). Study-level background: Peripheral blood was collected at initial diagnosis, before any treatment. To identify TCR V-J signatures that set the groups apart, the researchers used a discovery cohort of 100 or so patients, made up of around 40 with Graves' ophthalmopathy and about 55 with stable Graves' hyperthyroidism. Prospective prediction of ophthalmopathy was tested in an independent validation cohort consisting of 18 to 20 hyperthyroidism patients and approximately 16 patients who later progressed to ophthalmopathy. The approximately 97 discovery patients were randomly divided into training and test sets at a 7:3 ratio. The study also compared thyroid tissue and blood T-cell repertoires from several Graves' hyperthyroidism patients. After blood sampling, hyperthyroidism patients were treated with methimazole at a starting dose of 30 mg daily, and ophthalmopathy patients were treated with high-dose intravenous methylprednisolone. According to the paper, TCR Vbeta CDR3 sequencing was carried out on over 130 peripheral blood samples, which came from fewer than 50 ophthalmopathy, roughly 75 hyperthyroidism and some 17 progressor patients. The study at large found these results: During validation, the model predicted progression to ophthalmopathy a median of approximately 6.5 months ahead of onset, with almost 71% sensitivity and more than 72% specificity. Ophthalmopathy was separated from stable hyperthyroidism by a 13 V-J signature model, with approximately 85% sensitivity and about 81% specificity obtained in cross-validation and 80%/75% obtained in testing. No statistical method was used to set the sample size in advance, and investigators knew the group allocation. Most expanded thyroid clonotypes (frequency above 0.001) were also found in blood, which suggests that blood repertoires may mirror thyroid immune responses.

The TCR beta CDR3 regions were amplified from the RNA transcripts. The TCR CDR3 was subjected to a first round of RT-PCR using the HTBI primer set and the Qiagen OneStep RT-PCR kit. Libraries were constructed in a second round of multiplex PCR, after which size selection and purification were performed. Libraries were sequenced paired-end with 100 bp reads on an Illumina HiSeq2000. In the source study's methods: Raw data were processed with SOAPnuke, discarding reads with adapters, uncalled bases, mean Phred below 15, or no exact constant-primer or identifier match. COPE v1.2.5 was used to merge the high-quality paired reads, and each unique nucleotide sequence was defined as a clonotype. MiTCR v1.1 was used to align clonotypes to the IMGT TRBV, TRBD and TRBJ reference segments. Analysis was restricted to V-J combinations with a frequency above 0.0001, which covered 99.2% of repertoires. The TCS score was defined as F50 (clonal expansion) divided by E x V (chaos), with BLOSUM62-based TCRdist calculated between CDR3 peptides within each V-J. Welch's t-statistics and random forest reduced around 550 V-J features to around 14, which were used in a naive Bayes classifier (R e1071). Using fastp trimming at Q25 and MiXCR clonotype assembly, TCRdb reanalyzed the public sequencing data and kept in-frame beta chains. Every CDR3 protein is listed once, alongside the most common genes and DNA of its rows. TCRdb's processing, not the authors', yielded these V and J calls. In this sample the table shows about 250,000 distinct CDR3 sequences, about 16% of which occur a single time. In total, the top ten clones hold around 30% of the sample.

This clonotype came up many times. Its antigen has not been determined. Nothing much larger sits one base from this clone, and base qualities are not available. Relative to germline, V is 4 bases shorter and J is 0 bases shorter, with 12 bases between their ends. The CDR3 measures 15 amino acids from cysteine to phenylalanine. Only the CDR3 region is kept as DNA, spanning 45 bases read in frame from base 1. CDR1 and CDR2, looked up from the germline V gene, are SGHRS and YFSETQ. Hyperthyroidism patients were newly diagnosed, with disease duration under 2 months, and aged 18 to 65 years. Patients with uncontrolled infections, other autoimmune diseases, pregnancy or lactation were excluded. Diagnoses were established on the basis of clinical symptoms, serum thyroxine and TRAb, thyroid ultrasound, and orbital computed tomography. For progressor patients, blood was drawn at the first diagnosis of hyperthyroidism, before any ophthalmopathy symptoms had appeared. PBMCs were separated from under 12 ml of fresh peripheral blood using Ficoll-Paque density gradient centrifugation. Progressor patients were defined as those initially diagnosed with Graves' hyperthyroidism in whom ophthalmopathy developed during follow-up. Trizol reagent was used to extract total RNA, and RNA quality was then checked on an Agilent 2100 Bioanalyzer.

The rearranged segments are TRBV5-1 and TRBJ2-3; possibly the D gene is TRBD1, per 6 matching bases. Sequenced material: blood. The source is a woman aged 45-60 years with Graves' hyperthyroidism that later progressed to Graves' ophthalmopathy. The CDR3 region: CASSHSGASTDTQYF. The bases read TGCGCCAGCAGCCACTCAGGGGCCAGCACAGATACGCAGTATTTT.